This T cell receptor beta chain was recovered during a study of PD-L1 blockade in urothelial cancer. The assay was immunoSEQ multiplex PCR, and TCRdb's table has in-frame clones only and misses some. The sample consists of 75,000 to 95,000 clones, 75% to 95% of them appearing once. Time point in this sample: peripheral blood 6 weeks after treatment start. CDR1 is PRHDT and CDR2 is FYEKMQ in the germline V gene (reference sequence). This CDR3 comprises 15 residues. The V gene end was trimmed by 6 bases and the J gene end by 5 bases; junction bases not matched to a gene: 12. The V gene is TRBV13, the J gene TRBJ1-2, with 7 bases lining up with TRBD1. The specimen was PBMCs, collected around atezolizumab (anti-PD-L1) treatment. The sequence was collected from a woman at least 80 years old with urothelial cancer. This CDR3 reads CASRDRGGLGYGYTF. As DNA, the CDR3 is TGTGCCAGCAGAGACAGAGGGGGCTTAGGGTATGGCTACACCTTC. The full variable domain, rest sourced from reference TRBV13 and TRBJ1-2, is AAGVIQSPRHLIKEKRETATLKCYPIPRHDTVYWYQQGPGQDPQFLISFYEKMQSDKGSIPDRFSAQQFSDYHSELNMSSLELGDSALYFCASRDRGGLGYGYTFGSGTRLTVV.